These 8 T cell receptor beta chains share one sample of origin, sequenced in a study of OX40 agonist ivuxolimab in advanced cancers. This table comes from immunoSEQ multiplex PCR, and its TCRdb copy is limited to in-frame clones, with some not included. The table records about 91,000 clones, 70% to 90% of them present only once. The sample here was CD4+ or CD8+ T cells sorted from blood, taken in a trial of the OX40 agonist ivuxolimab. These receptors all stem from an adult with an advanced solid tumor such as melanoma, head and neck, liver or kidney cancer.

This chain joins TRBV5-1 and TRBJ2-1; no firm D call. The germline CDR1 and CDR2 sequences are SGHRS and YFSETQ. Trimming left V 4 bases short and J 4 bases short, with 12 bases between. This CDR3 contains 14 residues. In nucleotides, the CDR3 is TGCGCCAGCAGCCTCGAGGAGCCGTACAATGAGCAGTTCTTC. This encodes CASSLEEPYNEQFF.

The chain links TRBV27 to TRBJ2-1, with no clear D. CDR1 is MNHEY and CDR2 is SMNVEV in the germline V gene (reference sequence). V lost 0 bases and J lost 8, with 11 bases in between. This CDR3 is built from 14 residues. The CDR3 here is CASSLSGPPDEQFF. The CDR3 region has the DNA TGTGCCAGCAGTTTATCCGGACCCCCGGATGAGCAGTTCTTC.

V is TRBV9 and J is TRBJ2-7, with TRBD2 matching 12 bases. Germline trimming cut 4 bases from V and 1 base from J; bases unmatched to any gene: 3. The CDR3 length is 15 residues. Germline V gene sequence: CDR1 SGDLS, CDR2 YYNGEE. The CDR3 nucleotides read TGTGCCAGCAGCCTAGCGGGAGGGCTTTCCTACGAGCAGTACTTC. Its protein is CASSLAGGLSYEQYF.

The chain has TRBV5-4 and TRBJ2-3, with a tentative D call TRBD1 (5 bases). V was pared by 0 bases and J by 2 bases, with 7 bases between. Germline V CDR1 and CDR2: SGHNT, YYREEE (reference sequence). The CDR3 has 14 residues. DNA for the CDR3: TGTGCCAGCAGCTTGGACGGACACACAGATACGCAGTATTTT. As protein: CASSLDGHTDTQYF.

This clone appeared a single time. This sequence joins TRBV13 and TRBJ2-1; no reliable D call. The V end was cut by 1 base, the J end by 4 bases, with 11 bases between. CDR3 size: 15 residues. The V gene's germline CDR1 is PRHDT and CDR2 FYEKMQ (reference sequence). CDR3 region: CASSLEPGDYNEQFF. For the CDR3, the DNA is TGTGCCAGCAGCTTAGAGCCAGGTGATTACAATGAGCAGTTCTTC.

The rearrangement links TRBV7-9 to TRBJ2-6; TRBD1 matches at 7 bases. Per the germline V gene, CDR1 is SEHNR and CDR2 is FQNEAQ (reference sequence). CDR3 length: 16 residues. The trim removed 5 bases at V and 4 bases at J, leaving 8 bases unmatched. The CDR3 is CASSAQQGRGANVLTF. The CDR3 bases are TGTGCCAGCAGCGCCCAACAGGGGCGGGGGGCCAACGTCCTGACTTTC.

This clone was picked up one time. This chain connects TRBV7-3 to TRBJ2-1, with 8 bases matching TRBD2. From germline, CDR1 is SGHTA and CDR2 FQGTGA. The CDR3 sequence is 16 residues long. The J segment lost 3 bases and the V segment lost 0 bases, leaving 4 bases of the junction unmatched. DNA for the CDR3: TGTGCCAGCAGCTTAACTGGTAGCGGGGACTACAATGAGCAGTTCTTC. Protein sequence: CASSLTGSGDYNEQFF. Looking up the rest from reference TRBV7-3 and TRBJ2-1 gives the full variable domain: GAGVSQTPSNKVTEKGKYVELRCDPISGHTALYWYRQSLGQGPEFLIYFQGTGAADDSGLPNDRFFAVRPEGSVSTLKIQRTERGDSAVYLCASSLTGSGDYNEQFFGPGTRLTVL.

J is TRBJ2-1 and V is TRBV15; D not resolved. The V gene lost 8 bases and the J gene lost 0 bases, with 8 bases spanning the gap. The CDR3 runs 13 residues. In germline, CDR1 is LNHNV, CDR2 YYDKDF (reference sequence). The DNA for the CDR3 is TGTGCCACCTCAGACGGCTCCTACAATGAGCAGTTCTTC. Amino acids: CATSDGSYNEQFF.